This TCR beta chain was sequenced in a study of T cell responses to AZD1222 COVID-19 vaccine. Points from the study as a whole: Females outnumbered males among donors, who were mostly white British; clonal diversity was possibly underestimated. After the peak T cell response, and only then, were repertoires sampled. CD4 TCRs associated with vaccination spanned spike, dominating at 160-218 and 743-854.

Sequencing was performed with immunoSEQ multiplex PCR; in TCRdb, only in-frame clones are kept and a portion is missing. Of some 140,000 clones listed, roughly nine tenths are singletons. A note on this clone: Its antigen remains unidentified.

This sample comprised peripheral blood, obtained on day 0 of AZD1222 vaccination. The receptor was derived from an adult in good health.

The CDR3 sequence: CASSEREGYRGLVTEAFF. CDR3 in DNA: TGTGCCAGCAGTGAAAGGGAGGGCTATCGGGGGCTTGTCACTGAAGCTTTCTTT. The V and J genes are TRBV2 and TRBJ1-1, with D possibly matching TRBD1 (6 bases). The V gene's germline CDR1 is SNHLY and CDR2 FYNNEI. CDR3 size: 18 residues. The ends were cut back, 2 bases at V and 4 bases at J, with 23 bases in the middle.